The text below deals with one TCR beta chain. Its target is unknown. The data were taken from a study of T cells in Graves' hyperthyroidism and ophthalmopathy. Study-level points and caveats: Expanded thyroid clonotypes (above 0.001) were mostly also found in blood.

Amplified TCR beta CDR3 regions came from RNA transcripts. HTBI primers drove first-round RT-PCR of the TCR CDR3. A single record per CDR3 protein comes from TCRdb applying MiXCR to the multiplex PCR reads. The data contain fewer than 350,000 distinct CDR3 sequences, over 15% of them singletons. V was pared by 0 bases and J by 1 base, with 9 bases of the junction left unmatched. There are 18 residues in the CDR3. Germline V gene lookup returns CDR1 SGHRS and CDR2 YFSETQ. Patients were excluded for uncontrolled infection, other autoimmune disease, pregnancy or lactation. Clinical symptoms, serum thyroxine and TRAb, thyroid ultrasound and orbital computed tomography were used for the diagnoses. Cells are PBMCs isolated from about 10 ml of fresh blood.

Input material: blood. The chain employs TRBV5-1 and TRBJ2-5, with TRBD2 matching 10 bases. This clonotype was obtained from a woman between 40 and 50 years old with Graves' ophthalmopathy. CDR3 protein: CASSLDELAGVIQETQYF. DNA of the CDR3: TGCGCCAGCAGCTTGGATGAGCTAGCGGGAGTGATCCAAGAGACCCAGTACTTC.